This TCR beta chain was recovered during a study of Ad26.COV2.S vaccination and SARS-CoV-2 variants (dated by TCRdb to about 2021). For the wider study: Vaccine-arm donors came from COV1001, a multicentre, randomized, double-blind, placebo-controlled phase I-IIa trial of Ad26.COV2.S in healthy adults. Ad26.COV2.S was administered intramuscularly at 5 x 10^10 or 1 x 10^11 viral particles, either as a single shot or as two shots given 56 days apart. TCRbeta repertoire sequencing was used to assess the specificity and breadth of SARS-CoV-2-reactive T cell receptors after Ad26.COV2.S vaccination. A total of around 32 samples were included in the TCR-sequenced set, comprising 19 Ad26.COV2.S vaccine recipients, 5 placebo recipients and 8 SARS-CoV-2 convalescent individuals. Trial participants were randomized into five groups of five, in which low-dose or high-dose Ad26.COV2.S was given once or twice, or placebo was given on both occasions. Investigators did not know the trial group allocation while performing experiments and assessing outcomes. The paper as a whole reports these results and caveats: Non-spike TCR breadth was comparable between vaccine and placebo recipients, consistent with the vaccine containing only spike. The study was not powered for comparison of responses between vaccine doses or regimens. Ad26.COV2.S recipients had higher spike-specific TCR breadth than placebo recipients (P = 0.0014). The authors noted that total T cell responses may have been underestimated by the TCR breadth and depth analyses. After vaccination, substantial breadth of spike-specific CD8+ and CD4+ T cell responses was reported.

A note on this clone: Its antigen remains unidentified. Base-call qualities are not available, and no considerably larger clone is one nucleotide away.

From the cysteine up to the phenylalanine, the CDR3 has a length of 12 residues. Kept here is only the CDR3 DNA, which spans 36 bases and is read in frame from base 1. The germline ends are 6 bases apart after V is trimmed by 8 bases and J by 0 bases. CDR1 and CDR2 (KGHSH, LQKENI) derive from the germline V gene. The immunoSEQ Assay was the method used to sequence TCRbeta CDR3 regions. After extraction, genomic DNA underwent amplification by bias-controlled multiplex PCR, followed by high-throughput sequencing. Per the original workflow: To quantify the absolute abundance of every unique TCRbeta CDR3 region, sequences were collapsed and filtered. T cell fraction was estimated by normalizing TCRbeta template counts to usable DNA, with usable DNA measured through amplification of reference genes found in all nucleated cells. Repertoire TCRs were annotated as SARS-CoV-2-specific by exact matching of V gene, CDR3 amino acid sequence and J gene to a known reactive TCR set. MIRA supplied the reference SARS-CoV-2 TCR set, which was filtered for enrichment in COVID-19-positive ImmuneCODE repertoires so that public or cross-reactive TCRs were removed. Using the MIRA antigens, annotated TCRs were further analysed by specific ORF or by position within an ORF. Depth was the summed frequency of annotated unique rearrangements, while breadth was defined as annotated unique rearrangements over total unique productive rearrangements. Two-sided Wilcoxon rank-sum tests were used to compare TCR breadth between groups. TCRdb mirrors the immuneACCESS table, restricted to in-frame sequences. Some clones are absent from its copies; in checked studies, under half trace to an unresolved V gene, and the reason for the others is unknown. V and J calls and clone size follow that table, whereas D and trimming were derived from the DNA. Here the sample has fewer than 900,000 clones; roughly 90% occur a single time. The ten biggest clones cover approximately 1.5% of the sample.

Per the publication, the treatment or condition label means: approximately 18 received Ad26.COV2.S at low or high dose, single or two shots; roughly 5 received placebo; per-sample allocation not given. For vaccine and placebo recipients, the sequenced repertoires came from samples collected on day 63 after the first injection. Cohort 1b enrolled around 23 adults aged 18-55 years at a single site in Boston, USA, between 29 July and 7 August 2020. As a vaccine, Ad26.COV2.S was a replication-incompetent adenovirus type 26 vector that expressed a prefusion-stabilized SARS-CoV-2 spike protein derived from the original Wuhan strain.

The clonotype was recovered from a person aged 18-60 years who received the Ad26.COV2.S COVID-19 vaccine or a placebo. This receptor chain uses TRBV18 and TRBJ2-3, with TRBD1 as a weak D call on 5 bases. The sequencing used peripheral blood, collected in a trial of Ad26.COV2.S vaccine versus placebo. The CDR3 region: CASGASTDTQYF. The DNA is as follows: TGTGCCAGCGGGGCTAGCACAGATACGCAGTATTTT.